The TCR beta chain under discussion was sequenced for a study of T cell repertoires in cytomegalovirus infection (dated by TCRdb to the late 2010s). With regard to the full study: The HLA type of each donor mattered for the analysis, because public TCR beta signatures pointed to carriage of CMV infection along with the matching HLA type.

This clonotype was recorded at least ten times. What antigen it recognizes has not been identified. Within one base of it there is no much larger clone, and no base qualities were kept. The sample was run on an Illumina HiSeq 1500. TCRdb reran the public reads through fastp at Q25 and MiXCR, keeping productive beta chains. Rows are combined by CDR3 protein, so each entry shows the most common genes and DNA. Counted in this sample were about 460,000 distinct CDR3 sequences; about 11% of them appeared once. The ten largest account for more than 8.5% of the sample. The investigation overall reported the following: In both this cohort and an independent roughly 350-donor cohort, the cumulative frequency of public TCR beta family members distinguished carriers of CMV infection plus the relevant HLA type. The ex vivo response was dominated by HLA-C-restricted CMV-specific TCR beta clonotypes, and the single most frequent clonotype in two of eight donors was supplied by these HLA-C-restricted clonotypes.

This sequence was found in a human donor in good health (CMV status not recorded). Some clones in this sample may be carry-over from other donors' samples. Sequencing input: PBMCs.

In nucleotide form, the sequence is TGCAGCGTTGAATTGTCGATGGCAGACACCTACGAGCAGTACTTC. The resulting protein is CSVELSMADTYEQYF. The chain is assembled from TRBV29-1 and TRBJ2-7, with the D segment identity uncertain. The trim is 2 bases for V and 2 bases for J, with a gap of 16 bases between the germline ends. CDR1 and CDR2, looked up from the germline V gene, are SQVTM and ANQGSEA. The CDR3 spans 15 residues, from the cysteine through the phenylalanine. Solely the CDR3 DNA is kept, with 45 bases framed from the first base.